Sequencing of this TCR beta chain was carried out in a study of shared clonotypes between healthy human individuals. Study-wide context: Each donor had three CD4 naive, three CD4 memory, two CD8 naive and one CD8 memory plate.

Positive CCR7 selection of CD45RO-negative cells yielded the naive CD8 cells, and terminally differentiated effector memory CD45RA+ cells were excluded. The CDR3 has 12 residues. Germline CDR1 is SEHNR and CDR2 is FQNEAQ (reference sequence). Trimming shortened V by 6 bases and J by 4 bases, and 7 bases separated the two germline ends. Original methodology: Because ImmunoSEQ provided only junction sequences with no quality scores, the filtering differed. Measured with immunoSEQ multiplex PCR; TCRdb has only the in-frame clones, and not every one. The DNA gave D and trimming, while V, J and clone size come from that table. In the table there are 700,000 to 950,000 clones, roughly 96% of which are singletons.

The sample taken for sequencing was naive CD8+ T cells sorted from blood. The sequence came from a man aged 25 to 40 in good health. This sequence joins TRBV7-9 and TRBJ2-1; D might be TRBD1 (5 bases). Here the CDR3 DNA reads TGTGCCAGCAGGGACACTTACAATGAGCAGTTCTTC. Protein: CASRDTYNEQFF.